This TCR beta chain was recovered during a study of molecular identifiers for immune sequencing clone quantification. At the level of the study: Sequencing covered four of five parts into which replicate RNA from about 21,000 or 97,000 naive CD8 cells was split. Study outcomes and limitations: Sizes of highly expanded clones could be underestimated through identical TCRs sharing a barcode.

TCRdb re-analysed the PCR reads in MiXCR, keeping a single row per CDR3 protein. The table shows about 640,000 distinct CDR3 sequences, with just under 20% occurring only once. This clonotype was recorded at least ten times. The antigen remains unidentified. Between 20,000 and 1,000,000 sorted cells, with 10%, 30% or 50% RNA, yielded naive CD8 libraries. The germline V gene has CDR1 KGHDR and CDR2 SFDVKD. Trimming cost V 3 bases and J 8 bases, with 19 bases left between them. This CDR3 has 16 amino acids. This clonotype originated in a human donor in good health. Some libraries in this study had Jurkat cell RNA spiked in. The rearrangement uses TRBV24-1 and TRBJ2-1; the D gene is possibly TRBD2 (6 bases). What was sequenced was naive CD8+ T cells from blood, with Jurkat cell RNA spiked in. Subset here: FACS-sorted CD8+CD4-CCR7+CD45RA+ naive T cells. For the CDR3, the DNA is TGTGCCACCAGTGATAGACCGGGGGAGAATAAGGATGAGCAGTTCTTC. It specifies CATSDRPGENKDEQFF.